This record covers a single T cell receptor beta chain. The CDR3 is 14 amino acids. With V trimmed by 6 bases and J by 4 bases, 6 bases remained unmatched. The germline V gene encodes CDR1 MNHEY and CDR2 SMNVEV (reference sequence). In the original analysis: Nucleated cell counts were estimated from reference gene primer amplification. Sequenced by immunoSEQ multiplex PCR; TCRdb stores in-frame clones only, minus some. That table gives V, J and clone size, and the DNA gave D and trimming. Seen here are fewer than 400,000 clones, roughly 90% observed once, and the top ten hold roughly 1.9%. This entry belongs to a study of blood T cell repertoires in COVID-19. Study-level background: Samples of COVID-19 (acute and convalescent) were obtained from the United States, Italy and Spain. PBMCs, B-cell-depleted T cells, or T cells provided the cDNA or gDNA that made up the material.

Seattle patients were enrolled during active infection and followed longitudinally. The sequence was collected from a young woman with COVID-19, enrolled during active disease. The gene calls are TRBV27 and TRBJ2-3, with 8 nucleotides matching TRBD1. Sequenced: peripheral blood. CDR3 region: CASRQDRAADTQYF. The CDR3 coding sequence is TGTGCCAGCAGACAGGACAGGGCGGCAGATACGCAGTATTTT.